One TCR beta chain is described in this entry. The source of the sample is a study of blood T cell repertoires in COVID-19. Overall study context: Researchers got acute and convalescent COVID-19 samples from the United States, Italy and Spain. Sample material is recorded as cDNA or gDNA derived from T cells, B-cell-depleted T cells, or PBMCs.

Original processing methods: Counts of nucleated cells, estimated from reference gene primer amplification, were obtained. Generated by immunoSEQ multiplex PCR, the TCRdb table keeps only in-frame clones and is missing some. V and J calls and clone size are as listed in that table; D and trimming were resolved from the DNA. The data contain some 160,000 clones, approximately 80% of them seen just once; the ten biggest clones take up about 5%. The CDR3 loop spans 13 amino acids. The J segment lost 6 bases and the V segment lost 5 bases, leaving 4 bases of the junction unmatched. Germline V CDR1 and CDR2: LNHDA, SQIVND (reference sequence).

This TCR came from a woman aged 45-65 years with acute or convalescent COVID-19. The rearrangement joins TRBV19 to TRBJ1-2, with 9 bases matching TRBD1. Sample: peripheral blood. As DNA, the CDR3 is TGTGCCAGTAGTGCCCGGGACAGGGATGGCTACACCTTC. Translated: CASSARDRDGYTF.